A selection of T cell receptor beta chains follows, all from one sample in a study of blood T cell repertoires in COVID-19. Profiling relied on immunoSEQ multiplex PCR, and the TCRdb table lists in-frame clones only, not all of them. In the table there are some 250,000 clones, approximately 81% of which are singletons. The sequenced material came from peripheral blood. The receptors derive from a woman aged 55-69 years with active or convalescent COVID-19. CDR3s include the opening cysteine and the closing phenylalanine or tryptophan. D genes are given only for firm matches. Only some rows state a clone size, as once, few, many or a class for expanded clones.

J,D,V,size,CDR3,DNA
TRBJ2-2,.,TRBV19,.,CASSIGQNTGELFF,TGTGCCAGTAGTATTGGCCAGAACACCGGGGAGCTGTTTTTT
TRBJ2-5,.,TRBV2,.,CASGALEETQYF,TGTGCCAGCGGAGCCTTGGAAGAGACCCAGTACTTC
TRBJ1-4,.,TRBV10-2,.,CASSDKAGTTNEKLFF,TGCGCCAGCAGTGACAAAGCAGGGACAACTAATGAAAAACTGTTTTTT
TRBJ2-1,.,TRBV5-5,.,CASSHDATGYNEQFF,TGTGCCAGCAGCCACGACGCTACAGGGTACAATGAGCAGTTCTTC
TRBJ1-2,.,TRBV30,.,CAWSIQGYGYTF,TGTGCCTGGAGTATACAGGGCTATGGCTACACCTTC
TRBJ2-7,.,TRBV19,.,CASSILNLTDYEQYF,TGTGCCAGTAGTATACTGAATCTGACAGACTACGAGCAGTACTTC
TRBJ2-7,.,TRBV2,.,CASSLTGREQYF,TGTGCCAGCAGTTTGACAGGTCGGGAGCAGTACTTC
TRBJ2-7,.,TRBV27,.,CASSSRGYEQYF,TGTGCCAGCAGCTCCAGGGGCTACGAGCAGTACTTC
TRBJ2-3,TRBD1,TRBV7-3,.,CASSLRDPGQGLGTQYF,TGTGCCAGCAGCTTACGAGACCCGGGACAGGGTCTTGGTACGCAGTATTTT
TRBJ1-5,.,TRBV27,.,CASRGGSRSNQPQHF,TGTGCCAGCAGAGGGGGTAGCAGGAGCAATCAGCCCCAGCATTTT
TRBJ2-7,TRBD1,TRBV29-1,.,CSVGPGQGNEQYF,TGCAGCGTGGGGCCCGGACAGGGGAACGAGCAGTACTTC
TRBJ2-5,TRBD2,TRBV7-8,.,CASSPWGRGGFQETQYF,TGTGCCAGCAGCCCGTGGGGTCGGGGGGGCTTCCAAGAGACCCAGTACTTC
TRBJ2-7,TRBD1,TRBV3-1/TRBV3-2,.,CASTPRDRGNEQYF,TGTGCCAGCACGCCGCGGGACAGGGGAAACGAGCAGTACTTC
TRBJ1-2,.,TRBV20-1,.,CSARDSGGYTF,TGCAGTGCTAGAGATAGTGGTGGCTACACCTTC
TRBJ1-1,TRBD1,TRBV10-1,.,CASSPRTGENTEAFF,TGCGCCAGCAGTCCCCGGACAGGGGAGAACACTGAAGCTTTCTTT
TRBJ1-1,.,TRBV5-6,.,CASSLVGGARVNTEAFF,TGTGCCAGCAGCTTGGTGGGGGGGGCGCGAGTTAACACTGAAGCTTTCTTT
TRBJ2-1,TRBD2,TRBV18,.,CASSPWTSGGGQFF,TGTGCCAGCTCACCATGGACTAGCGGTGGTGGGCAGTTCTTC
TRBJ1-5,.,TRBV7-8,.,CASSLGPGQPQHF,TGTGCCAGCAGCTTAGGTCCGGGACAGCCCCAGCATTTT
TRBJ1-2,TRBD1,TRBV7-9,.,CASSSRDRGTGYGYTF,TGTGCCAGCAGCTCCCGGGACAGGGGGACTGGCTATGGCTACACCTTC
TRBJ1-2,.,TRBV7-2,.,CASSQEGSRGYTF,TGTGCCAGCAGCCAAGAGGGCAGCCGAGGCTACACCTTC
TRBJ1-3,.,TRBV5-4,.,CASSSTGGRNTIYF,TGTGCCAGCAGCTCGACGGGGGGCAGGAACACCATATATTTT
TRBJ1-4,.,TRBV6-1,.,CASSELGRPYEKLFF,TGTGCCAGCAGTGAACTCGGCAGGCCCTATGAAAAACTGTTTTTT
TRBJ2-1,.,TRBV4-1,once,CASSQDPPGVSNEQFF,TGCGCCAGCAGCCAAGACCCCCCGGGGGTTTCCAATGAGCAGTTCTTC
TRBJ1-2,TRBD1,TRBV7-9,.,CASSSRVPTGRNYGYTF,TGTGCCAGCAGCTCCCGGGTCCCGACAGGGCGAAACTATGGCTACACCTTC
TRBJ2-3,.,TRBV19,.,CASSAGATDTQYF,TGTGCCAGTAGTGCAGGGGCAACAGATACGCAGTATTTT
TRBJ1-3,.,TRBV19,.,CASSIQGAWDTIYF,TGTGCCAGTAGTATCCAGGGCGCTTGGGACACCATATATTTT
TRBJ1-2,.,TRBV15,.,CATSRDRGYGYTF,TGTGCCACCAGCAGAGATAGGGGGTATGGCTACACCTTC
TRBJ2-1,TRBD2,TRBV5-1,.,CASRPGLVRFHEQFF,TGCGCCAGCAGACCCGGACTAGTTCGGTTCCATGAGCAGTTCTTC
TRBJ2-2,.,TRBV7-9,.,CASSHRNRALSSGELFF,TGTGCCAGCAGCCACCGAAATCGAGCCCTTTCGTCCGGGGAGCTGTTTTTT
TRBJ1-4,.,TRBV3-1/TRBV3-2,.,CASSLRVAATNEKLFF,TGTGCCAGCAGCCTCAGGGTAGCTGCGACTAATGAAAAACTGTTTTTT
TRBJ1-5,TRBD1,TRBV6-6,.,CAIKGQAQPQHF,TGTGCCATCAAGGGACAGGCTCAGCCCCAGCATTTT
TRBJ2-7,TRBD1,TRBV19,.,CASSPGQDYEQYF,TGTGCCAGTAGCCCAGGACAGGACTACGAGCAGTACTTC
TRBJ2-2,.,TRBV2,.,CASKPDSRPTGELFF,TGTGCCAGCAAACCAGACTCTCGGCCGACCGGGGAGCTGTTTTTT
TRBJ1-6,TRBD1,TRBV6-5,few,CASEGARRSPLHF,TGTGCCAGCGAGGGGGCCCGGCGGTCACCCCTCCACTTT
TRBJ2-2,.,TRBV11-1,.,CASSYTNTGELFF,TGTGCCAGCAGCTACACGAACACCGGGGAGCTGTTTTTT
TRBJ1-1,.,TRBV4-1,.,CASSQGSRGRGYTEAFF,TGCGCCAGCAGCCAAGGGAGCAGGGGCCGAGGGTACACTGAAGCTTTCTTT
TRBJ1-1,.,TRBV29-1,.,CSVAGGNTEAFF,TGCAGCGTTGCAGGAGGGAACACTGAAGCTTTCTTT
TRBJ1-1,.,TRBV29-1,.,CSVRKTLPTEAFF,TGCAGCGTCCGAAAAACTCTTCCCACTGAAGCTTTCTTT
TRBJ1-4,.,TRBV10-3,once,CAISELEGPNEKLFF,TGTGCCATCAGTGAGTTGGAGGGCCCTAATGAAAAACTGTTTTTT
TRBJ1-1,TRBD1,TRBV18,.,CASSPLSPGQGGSAEAFF,TGTGCCAGCTCACCCCTCTCTCCGGGACAGGGGGGCTCAGCTGAAGCTTTCTTT
TRBJ2-5,.,TRBV27,.,CASSLSQVQETQYF,TGTGCCAGCAGTTTATCCCAGGTGCAGGAGACCCAGTACTTC